This is a list of T cell receptor beta chains from one sample in a study of cytomegalovirus exposure and HLA in healthy donors. Here immunoSEQ multiplex PCR was the method, and the copy in TCRdb shows in-frame clones only, minus some. The data show some 96,000 clones, roughly three quarters seen once. Sequencing input: PBMCs. These receptors were obtained from a woman aged 60-70 years in good health and CMV-seropositive. The CDR3 runs from the conserved cysteine through the conserved F or W. The D gene is left open where the match is weak. Expanded clones are given a class, and other clones once, few, many or no size at all.

J: TRBJ2-2; V: TRBV2; D: -; size: -; DNA: TGTGCCAGCATAAAGGGGCGCACCGGGGAGCTGTTTTTT; CDR3: CASIKGRTGELFF
J: TRBJ2-2; V: TRBV15; D: TRBD2; size: -; DNA: TGTGCCACCAGAGAACCCACTAGCGGTAACACCGGGGAGCTGTTTTTT; CDR3: CATREPTSGNTGELFF
J: TRBJ1-2; V: TRBV6-1; D: TRBD1; size: -; DNA: TGTGCCAGCAGTTTTTTTGGACAGGGCTCTGGCTACACCTTC; CDR3: CASSFFGQGSGYTF
J: TRBJ1-5; V: TRBV6-1; D: -; size: -; DNA: TGTGCCAGCTCAATCGGTGACATCTCCAATCAGCCCCAGCATTTT; CDR3: CASSIGDISNQPQHF
J: TRBJ1-2; V: TRBV19; D: TRBD1; size: -; DNA: TGTGCCAGTAGTAAAGGACAGGCGGTCTATGGCTACACCTTC; CDR3: CASSKGQAVYGYTF
J: TRBJ2-1; V: TRBV19; D: TRBD2; size: -; DNA: TGTGCCAGTAGTAGTAGTAGCGGGGCAAGCTCCTACAATGAGCAGTTCTTC; CDR3: CASSSSSGASSYNEQFF
J: TRBJ2-7; V: TRBV14; D: TRBD2; size: -; DNA: TGTGCCAGCAGCCCCGGGACTACCTACGAGCAGTACTTC; CDR3: CASSPGTTYEQYF
J: TRBJ2-7; V: TRBV11-2; D: TRBD1; size: -; DNA: TGTGCCAGCAGCGCTGACAGGGCCTACGAGCAGTACTTC; CDR3: CASSADRAYEQYF
J: TRBJ2-7; V: TRBV5-4; D: TRBD2; size: -; DNA: TGTGCCAGCAGCTTAAGCGGGAGTGCTCCTAGAGAGCAGTACTTC; CDR3: CASSLSGSAPREQYF
J: TRBJ2-6; V: TRBV5-4; D: -; size: few; DNA: TGTGCCAGCAGCTTGGGGGGCAGGACTGGGGCCAACGTCCTGACTTTC; CDR3: CASSLGGRTGANVLTF
J: TRBJ2-7; V: TRBV10-3; D: TRBD2; size: -; DNA: TGTGCCATCGGGGGGGAGGGGCCGGGGGCCTACGAGCAGTACTTC; CDR3: CAIGGEGPGAYEQYF
J: TRBJ2-1; V: TRBV18; D: -; size: -; DNA: TGTGCCAGCTCACCACTGAGTGATAGCTCCTACAATGAGCAGTTCTTC; CDR3: CASSPLSDSSYNEQFF
J: TRBJ1-1; V: TRBV27; D: -; size: few; DNA: TGTGCCAGCAGTTTGACAGGCCATTGGGGCACTGAAGCTTTCTTT; CDR3: CASSLTGHWGTEAFF
J: TRBJ2-7; V: TRBV6-5; D: TRBD2; size: -; DNA: TGTGCCAGCAGTTACGGGGGGAGGGCTTTCTCCGAGCAGTACTTC; CDR3: CASSYGGRAFSEQYF
J: TRBJ2-7; V: TRBV19; D: TRBD2; size: -; DNA: TGTGCCAGTAGTATCTCGGGCGGGAGGGCTTCCGAGCAGTACTTC; CDR3: CASSISGGRASEQYF
J: TRBJ1-2; V: TRBV29-1; D: -; size: -; DNA: TGCAGCGTTATACTTCATCAATCGAGTAGAAATTATGGCTACACCTTC; CDR3: CSVILHQSSRNYGYTF
J: TRBJ1-1; V: TRBV6-4; D: TRBD1; size: -; DNA: TGTGCCAGACTTAAACCCCGGGACAGGGGTTTTCCTGAAGCTTTCTTT; CDR3: CARLKPRDRGFPEAFF
J: TRBJ1-4; V: TRBV2; D: -; size: few; DNA: TGTGCCAGCAGTCTAGAGACCCCTCGGAGTGAAAAACTGTTTTTT; CDR3: CASSLETPRSEKLFF
J: TRBJ2-1; V: TRBV30; D: TRBD2; size: -; DNA: TGTGCGTGCGGACTAGCGGGAGGGTACAATGAGCAGTTCTTC; CDR3: CACGLAGGYNEQFF
J: TRBJ1-5; V: TRBV2; D: TRBD1; size: -; DNA: TGTGCCAGCTCCAGGGGGAGCAATCAGCCCCAGCATTTT; CDR3: CASSRGSNQPQHF
J: TRBJ1-1; V: TRBV6-5; D: -; size: -; DNA: TGTGCCAGCAGTTACGACAGGTTGAACACTGAAGCTTTCTTT; CDR3: CASSYDRLNTEAFF
J: TRBJ2-7; V: TRBV4-2; D: TRBD2; size: -; DNA: TGTGCCAGCAGCCGGACTAGCGGGACACCTACTTTCTCCTACGAGCAGTACTTC; CDR3: CASSRTSGTPTFSYEQYF
J: TRBJ2-1; V: TRBV6-1; D: TRBD2; size: -; DNA: TGTGCCAGCAGTGAATGGGCGGGAGGGCCCAATGAGCAGTTCTTC; CDR3: CASSEWAGGPNEQFF
J: TRBJ2-7; V: TRBV4-1; D: TRBD2; size: -; DNA: TGCGCCAGCAGCCTCGAGCTAGCGGGAGGGGGTGACGAGCAGTACTTC; CDR3: CASSLELAGGGDEQYF
J: TRBJ1-2; V: TRBV5-6; D: -; size: -; DNA: TGTGCCAGCAGCCTAACCCCGGCGGGAGTTGAGTATGGCTACACCTTC; CDR3: CASSLTPAGVEYGYTF